This is a list of T cell receptor beta chains from one sample in a study of OX40 agonist ivuxolimab in advanced cancers. Clones were read by immunoSEQ multiplex PCR, and TCRdb kept only the in-frame ones, dropping some. The table has 84,000 or so clones, more than 80% seen once. The sample here was CD4+ or CD8+ T cells sorted from blood, taken in a trial of the OX40 agonist ivuxolimab. All receptors come from an adult with an advanced solid tumor such as melanoma, head and neck, liver or kidney cancer. The CDR3 runs from the conserved cysteine through the conserved F or W. D genes are given only for firm matches. For some rows the clone size is stated as once, few or many, or as a class when expanded; others skip it.

V	D	size	J	CDR3	DNA
TRBV2	NA	few	TRBJ1-2	CASSESRGNYGYTF	TGTGCCAGCAGTGAAAGTAGGGGTAACTATGGCTACACCTTC
TRBV7-9	TRBD1	NA	TRBJ1-3	CASSSPDRAGNTIYF	TGTGCCAGCAGCTCCCCGGACAGGGCTGGAAACACCATATATTTT
TRBV5-5	NA	few	TRBJ1-2	CASSGQGVRGDGYTF	TGTGCCAGCAGCGGGCAGGGAGTGCGCGGCGATGGCTACACCTTC
TRBV30	TRBD1	NA	TRBJ1-4	CAWSRTGSEKLFF	TGTGCCTGGTCCCGGACAGGGTCTGAAAAACTGTTTTTT
TRBV9	NA	NA	TRBJ1-5	CASSVGARSYSNQPQHF	TGTGCCAGCAGCGTAGGAGCCCGCTCTTATAGCAATCAGCCCCAGCATTTT
TRBV5-1	NA	NA	TRBJ1-1	CASSLVGLSNTEAFF	TGCGCCAGCAGCTTGGTGGGACTCTCTAACACTGAAGCTTTCTTT
TRBV15	TRBD1	NA	TRBJ1-5	CATSRAGQGPNQPQHF	TGTGCCACCAGCAGAGCAGGACAGGGGCCCAATCAGCCCCAGCATTTT
TRBV19	NA	NA	TRBJ1-2	CASTYRDGYTF	TGTGCCAGTACCTATAGAGATGGCTACACCTTC
TRBV6-5	TRBD1	NA	TRBJ2-3	CASRIQGQGDTQYF	TGTGCCAGCAGGATACAGGGGCAGGGAGATACGCAGTATTTT
TRBV21-1	NA	NA	TRBJ2-5	CASSPLPGTVPQETQYF	TGTGCCAGCAGCCCATTACCCGGGACAGTTCCTCAAGAGACCCAGTACTTC
TRBV19	TRBD1	NA	TRBJ1-4	CASSRDRVNEKLFF	TGTGCCAGTAGTCGGGACAGGGTGAATGAAAAACTGTTTTTT
TRBV10-2	NA	NA	TRBJ1-5	CASSEQANQPQHF	TGCGCCAGCAGTGAGCAAGCTAATCAGCCCCAGCATTTT
TRBV5-1	TRBD1	NA	TRBJ2-6	CASSSRQGGSSGANVLTF	TGCGCCAGCAGCTCTAGACAGGGCGGTAGCTCTGGGGCCAACGTCCTGACTTTC
TRBV5-1	TRBD1	NA	TRBJ2-3	CASSAGQGPSTDTQYF	TGCGCCAGCAGCGCGGGACAGGGACCCAGCACAGATACGCAGTATTTT
TRBV4-2	TRBD2	few	TRBJ2-2	CASSQEWIAGASGVGELFF	TGTGCCAGCAGCCAAGAATGGATAGCGGGGGCAAGCGGGGTCGGGGAGCTGTTTTTT
TRBV7-2	TRBD1	NA	TRBJ2-7	CASSGGQGSYEQYF	TGTGCCAGCAGCGGGGGACAGGGCTCCTACGAGCAGTACTTC
TRBV5-1	TRBD1	once	TRBJ1-6	CASSRGQENSPLHF	TGCGCCAGCAGCCGAGGACAGGAAAATTCACCCCTCCACTTT
TRBV21-1	NA	NA	TRBJ1-3	CASSYLPLTGSSGNTIYF	TGTGCCAGCAGCTATTTACCACTAACAGGTAGCTCTGGAAACACCATATATTTT
TRBV27	TRBD1	NA	TRBJ1-4	CASSPTGEAEKLFF	TGTGCCAGCAGCCCGACAGGGGAGGCTGAAAAACTGTTTTTT
TRBV6-1	NA	NA	TRBJ2-2	CASKGDKTGTGELFF	TGTGCCAGCAAGGGGGACAAGACGGGCACCGGGGAGCTGTTTTTT
TRBV2	NA	NA	TRBJ2-5	CASKIAQETQYF	TGTGCCAGCAAGATCGCACAAGAGACCCAGTACTTC
TRBV29-1	NA	NA	TRBJ2-3	CSSGPGERDTQYF	TGCAGCTCCGGTCCCGGGGAGCGAGATACGCAGTATTTT
TRBV5-4	NA	few	TRBJ2-1	CASSLSASSSYNEQFF	TGTGCCAGCAGCTTGTCTGCTTCTAGTTCCTACAATGAGCAGTTCTTC
TRBV20-1	NA	NA	TRBJ1-1	CSGVGEAFF	TGCAGTGGTGTGGGCGAAGCTTTCTTT
TRBV9	NA	NA	TRBJ2-2	CASSVRGGELFF	TGTGCCAGCAGCGTAAGAGGAGGGGAGCTGTTTTTT
TRBV11-2	NA	NA	TRBJ2-3	CASSFAGEDTQYF	TGTGCCAGCAGCTTCGCAGGGGAAGATACGCAGTATTTT
TRBV12-2	NA	once	TRBJ1-2	CASRFSSHRVYGYTF	TGTGCAAGTCGCTTTTCCAGCCACAGGGTCTATGGCTACACCTTC
TRBV7-3	NA	NA	TRBJ1-6	CASGKGNSPLHF	TGTGCCAGCGGGAAGGGGAATTCACCCCTCCACTTT
TRBV11-2	TRBD2	once	TRBJ2-5	CASSLAGGRETQYF	TGTGCCAGCAGCTTAGCGGGGGGGCGAGAGACCCAGTACTTC
TRBV27	TRBD1	NA	TRBJ1-2	CASSTGAGGYTF	TGTGCCAGCAGTACAGGGGCGGGCGGCTACACCTTC
TRBV9	NA	NA	TRBJ1-3	CASSVWDAGNSGNTIYF	TGTGCCAGCAGCGTTTGGGACGCGGGGAACTCTGGAAACACCATATATTTT
TRBV9	TRBD1	NA	TRBJ2-6	CASSPRGTPSSGANVLTF	TGTGCCAGCAGCCCCAGGGGGACGCCTAGCTCTGGGGCCAACGTCCTGACTTTC
TRBV25-1	TRBD1	NA	TRBJ2-2	CASSGTGGAGRSGELFF	TGTGCCAGCTCCGGGACAGGGGGCGCGGGCCGATCTGGGGAGCTGTTTTTT
TRBV9	NA	NA	TRBJ2-7	CASSGRGGSYEQYF	TGTGCCAGCAGCGGCAGGGGCGGGAGCTACGAGCAGTACTTC
TRBV7-2	NA	NA	TRBJ1-3	CASSLSAVSGNTIYF	TGTGCCAGCAGCCTAAGTGCGGTCTCTGGAAACACCATATATTTT
TRBV7-9	NA	NA	TRBJ1-5	CASSLGDGSNQPQHF	TGTGCCAGCAGCTTGGGCGACGGGTCAAATCAGCCCCAGCATTTT
TRBV4-1	NA	once	TRBJ1-3	CASSQEGGRGWGSGNTIYF	TGCGCCAGCAGCCAAGAGGGGGGCCGGGGATGGGGATCTGGAAACACCATATATTTT